This T cell receptor beta chain was captured by sequencing in a study of CD4 T cells in relation to SARS-CoV-2 and coronaviruses. Study-wide results and limits: Compared with monoreactive clones, crossreactive clones showed significantly weaker SARS-CoV-2 expansion.

After removal of 8 bases from V and 5 bases from J, the junction contained 18 bases not matched to a gene. This CDR3 is 16 amino acids long. Per the germline V gene, CDR1 is LNHNV and CDR2 is YYDKDF (reference sequence). Sequenced by immunoSEQ multiplex PCR; TCRdb stores in-frame clones only, minus some. This sample has fewer than 25,000 clones, with about 70% found just once. Unexposed donor CD4+ T cells date from about 2011-2018, before the COVID-19 pandemic. Isolation of CD4+ T cells took place after roughly nine days in culture. Worth noting for this clone: What it recognizes is unknown.

The rearrangement uses TRBV15 and TRBJ2-7; 7 bases map to TRBD2. The sequence came from a human donor in good health. The sample consisted of CD4+ T cells from PBMCs, cultured in vitro. The DNA for the CDR3 is TGTGCCACCCGAGCAGGGACGGGAGGCCCATACGACGAGCAGTACTTC. It codes for CATRAGTGGPYDEQYF. Using reference TRBV15 and TRBJ2-7 for the parts outside the CDR3, the full variable domain is DAMVIQNPRYQVTQFGKPVTLSCSQTLNHNVMYWYQQKSSQAPKLLFHYYDKDFNNEADTPDNFQSRRPNTSFCFLDIRSPGLGDTAMYLCATRAGTGGPYDEQYFGPGTRLTVT.